Following are 32 T cell receptor beta chains from one sample sequenced in a study of vaccination and CD4 T cells after COVID-19. Treatment in this sample: approximately 11-day PBMC culture with coronavirus spike peptide pools or control peptides (ViraFEST assay). Cultured CD4+ T cell DNA was sequenced using the Oncomine TCR Beta short-read assay. TCRdb re-analysed the PCR reads in MiXCR, keeping a single row per CDR3 protein. The sample carries 10,000 to 13,000 distinct CDR3 sequences, approximately 53% recorded once. No antigen is known for these receptors. Specimen: CD4+ T cells from blood, cultured in vitro. These receptors all come from a human donor who had recovered from COVID-19.

The chain has TRBV7-7 and TRBJ2-7; the match to TRBD2 covers 12 bases. CDR1 is SSHAT and CDR2 is FNYEAQ in the germline V gene (reference sequence). After removal of 5 bases from V and 2 bases from J, the junction contained 13 bases not matched to a gene. The CDR3 totals 18 residues. CDR3 sequence: CASSRTSGVEFRTYEQYF. Written as DNA, the CDR3 is TGTGCCAGCAGCAGGACTAGCGGGGTCGAATTCAGGACCTACGAGCAGTACTTC.

V gene TRBV19 combines with J gene TRBJ2-3, with D unclear. This CDR3 region has 11 residues. The germline V and J ends were trimmed by 2 bases and 5 bases, with 2 bases remaining between them. Germline V gene sequence: CDR1 LNHDA, CDR2 SQIVND (reference sequence). The DNA for the CDR3 is TGTGCCAGTAGTATACAAGATACGCAGTATTTT. It is translated as CASSIQDTQYF.

The V gene is TRBV29-1, the J gene TRBJ2-7; no clear D. CDR3 length: 13 amino acids. CDR1 is SQVTM, CDR2 ANQGSEA, per germline. The ends were cut back, 5 bases at V and 3 bases at J, with 14 bases in the middle. This CDR3 is CSVHGRAYYEQYF. The CDR3, as DNA: TGCAGCGTTCACGGCCGGGCCTACTACGAGCAGTACTTC.

This clonotype was seen more than once but under ten times. In nucleotides, the CDR3 is TGTGCCACCAGCAGATATCCCCTAGGACTAGCGGGAAACAATGAGCAGTTCTTC. Translation: CATSRYPLGLAGNNEQFF. The chain joins TRBV15 to TRBJ2-1; 12 bases align to TRBD2. J gave up 5 bases and V 2 bases, and 10 bases lay outside the gene matches. CDR1 LNHNV and CDR2 YYDKDF come from the germline V gene (reference sequence). The CDR3 runs 18 residues.

The genes are TRBV30 and TRBJ1-5, with D possibly being TRBD1 (5 bases). This CDR3 is 15 amino acids long. Trimming removed 2 bases from V and 5 bases from J, with 16 bases in between. Germline CDR1 GTSNPN, CDR2 SVGIG (reference sequence). CDR3 region: CAWSQGNPAHQPQHF. CDR3 coding DNA: TGTGCCTGGAGTCAGGGTAACCCGGCCCATCAGCCCCAGCATTTT.

This clonotype came up once. The genes are TRBV18 and TRBJ2-7; weak D call: TRBD2 (5 bases). V gave up 4 bases and J gave up 2 bases, with 12 bases separating them. CDR1 is KGHSH and CDR2 is LQKENI in the germline V gene. The CDR3 is 14 residues long. CDR3 nucleotide sequence: TGTGCCAGCTCACTTAACTCCGGGACCTACGAGCAGTACTTC. It is translated as CASSLNSGTYEQYF.

V is TRBV6-5 and J is TRBJ2-7; D remains unclear. The CDR3 has 14 amino acids. Germline-derived CDR1 and CDR2 are MNHEY and SVGAGI. V shed 4 bases and J shed 3 bases, with 13 bases lying between them. The CDR3 here is CASSLSIVNYEQYF. CDR3 nucleotides: TGTGCCAGCAGTTTATCAATTGTCAACTACGAGCAGTACTTC.

The rearrangement links TRBV12-3 or TRBV12-4 to TRBJ1-1, with D maybe TRBD1 (6 bases). The CDR3 has 13 residues. V gave up 8 bases and J gave up 1 base, with 11 bases separating them. The CDR3 region is CASGGTPNTEAFF. CDR3 DNA: TGTGCCAGCGGGGGGACACCGAACACTGAAGCTTTCTTT.

The CDR3 region has the DNA TGTGCCAGCAGCCCGTGGGGAACGGGCGGGGAGCTGTTTTTT. Its translation: CASSPWGTGGELFF. The J gene is TRBJ2-2, the V gene TRBV5-6; no clear D gene. V was cut by 4 bases and J by 7 bases, with 14 bases left in between. The CDR3 consists of 14 residues. Germline assignment: CDR1 SGHDT and CDR2 YYEEEE.

V gene TRBV9 combines with J gene TRBJ2-1; perhaps TRBD2 as D (5 bases). Germline CDR1 is SGDLS and CDR2 is YYNGEE. The CDR3 totals 15 residues. V lost 4 bases and J 8 bases, leaving 19 bases between the germline ends. CDR3 sequence reads: CASSPRTYSADEQFF. CDR3 DNA: TGTGCCAGCAGCCCGCGGACTTATTCCGCCGATGAGCAGTTCTTC. Supplemented by reference TRBV9 and TRBJ2-1, the full variable domain reads DSGVTQTPKHLITATGQRVTLRCSPRSGDLSVYWYQQSLDQGLQFLIQYYNGEERAKGNILERFSAQQFPDLHSELNLSSLELGDSALYFCASSPRTYSADEQFFGPGTRLTVL.

The V call is TRBV20-1, the J call TRBJ2-3; 8 bases are shared with TRBD2. This CDR3 is 17 amino acids long. Germline V gene data show CDR1 as DFQATT and CDR2 as SNEGSKA (reference sequence). Trimming cost V 1 base and J 3 bases; bases outside gene matches: 12. The CDR3 loop reads CSARGPKREWRTDTQYF. In DNA form, the CDR3 reads TGCAGTGCTAGAGGACCAAAGCGGGAGTGGCGGACAGATACGCAGTATTTT.

This clonotype occurred a few times. The rearrangement links TRBV20-1 to TRBJ1-1; D ambiguous. Per the germline V gene, CDR1 is DFQATT and CDR2 is SNEGSKA (reference sequence). V lost 5 bases to trimming and J lost 0 bases, with 13 bases between them. The CDR3 has 14 residues. In DNA, the CDR3 is TGCAGTGCTTCCGTAACCGAGATGAACACTGAAGCTTTCTTT. Translating it yields CSASVTEMNTEAFF.

The chain is built from TRBV7-2 and TRBJ2-5, with 8 nucleotides matching TRBD1. CDR1 is SGHTA and CDR2 is FQGNSA in the germline V gene. The V and J ends lost 5 bases and 4 bases, in that order; junction bases with no gene match: 3. This CDR3 has 13 amino acids. The DNA of the CDR3 is TGTGCCAGCAGCCGGGACAGGAGAGAGACCCAGTACTTC. Its protein product is CASSRDRRETQYF. Drawing the rest from reference TRBV7-2 and TRBJ2-5, the complete variable domain is GAGVSQSPSNKVTEKGKDVELRCDPISGHTALYWYRQSLGQGLEFLIYFQGNSAPDKSGLPSDRFSAERTGGSVSTLTIQRTQQEDSAVYLCASSRDRRETQYFGPGTRLLVL.

This chain joins TRBV5-1 and TRBJ1-2; D not resolved. Trimming left V 2 bases short and J 1 base short, with 9 bases between. Germline values: CDR1 SGHRS, CDR2 YFSETQ. The CDR3 consists of 14 residues. CDR3 in amino acids: CASSLEGLNYGYTF. DNA of the CDR3: TGCGCCAGCAGCTTAGAAGGGCTTAACTATGGCTACACCTTC.

This clonotype has only a few counts. The rearrangement joins TRBV6-1 to TRBJ1-2, with TRBD1 matching 7 bases. This CDR3 has 13 residues. The trim removed 6 bases at V and 6 bases at J, leaving 7 bases unmatched. Germline values: CDR1 MNHNS, CDR2 SASEGT. The CDR3 region is CASRPDRVHGYTF. The DNA of the CDR3 is TGTGCCAGCAGACCAGACAGGGTGCATGGCTACACCTTC.

This clonotype was seen more than once but under ten times. The chain employs TRBV6-1 and TRBJ2-5; D possibly corresponds to TRBD1 (6 bases). This CDR3 contains 13 residues. The V gene's germline CDR1 is MNHNS and CDR2 SASEGT. The ends were cut back, 8 bases at V and 2 bases at J, with 12 bases in the middle. The CDR3 region is CASGQDRQETQYF. The DNA of the CDR3 is TGTGCCAGCGGTCAGGACAGACAAGAGACCCAGTACTTC.

There are a few counts of this clonotype. The chain joins TRBV6-1 to TRBJ2-1, with a possible D match to TRBD2 (5 bases). Per germline, CDR1 MNHNS and CDR2 SASEGT. Trimming took 6 bases from V and 3 from J, leaving 9 bases between them. The length of the CDR3 is 13 residues. CDR3 sequence (DNA): TGTGCCAGCAGAAGAACTAGCTACAATGAGCAGTTCTTC. Translating gives CASRRTSYNEQFF.

The chain uses TRBV20-1 and TRBJ1-3, with D unresolved. V was clipped by 3 bases and J by 0 bases, with 12 bases between them. The CDR3 runs 15 residues. The V gene's germline CDR1 is DFQATT and CDR2 SNEGSKA (reference sequence). CDR3 loop: CSASPRYYSGNTIYF. CDR3 bases: TGCAGTGCTAGCCCACGTTACTACTCTGGAAACACCATATATTTT.

V and J are TRBV29-1 and TRBJ1-1; the D is unclear. Germline-derived CDR1 and CDR2 are SQVTM and ANQGSEA. The CDR3 sequence is 14 residues long. V was cut by 6 bases and J by 1 base, with 15 bases left in between. CDR3 residues: CSVRNVDWNTEAFF. The CDR3 bases are TGCAGCGTGAGAAACGTCGACTGGAACACTGAAGCTTTCTTT.

This clonotype appeared a few times. This rearrangement joins TRBV28 to TRBJ2-3; 13 nucleotides line up with TRBD2. V trimming: 6 bases; J trimming: 2 bases; junction bases outside the gene matches: 5. CDR1 and CDR2 (germline): MDHEN, SYDVKM. CDR3 length equals 16 residues. As DNA, the CDR3 is TGTGCCAGCAGGACTAGCGGGAGGACGAACACAGATACGCAGTATTTT. This gives the protein CASRTSGRTNTDTQYF.

This clonotype was detected only a few times. The genes are TRBV30 and TRBJ2-3; a possible D gene is TRBD2 (5 bases). CDR3 length equals 15 residues. Germline CDR1 GTSNPN, CDR2 SVGIG (reference sequence). V was cut by 0 bases and J by 2 bases, with 12 bases left in between. The CDR3, as DNA: TGTGCCTGGAGTGTACGAACTAGAATCACAGATACGCAGTATTTT. Encoded protein: CAWSVRTRITDTQYF. The variable domain in full, completed from reference TRBV30 and TRBJ2-3, reads SQTIHQWPATLVQPVGSPLSLECTVEGTSNPNLYWYRQAAGRGLQLLFYSVGIGQISSEVPQNLSASRPQDRQFILSSKKLLLSDSGFYLCAWSVRTRITDTQYFGPGTRLTVL.

The chain is built from TRBV5-1 and TRBJ2-1; 7 positions agree with TRBD2. The CDR3 runs to 15 residues. Germline V gene lookup returns CDR1 SGHRS and CDR2 YFSETQ. The junction had 2 bases not matched to a gene; V was cut back by 1 base and J by 1 base. The CDR3 coding sequence is TGCGCCAGCAGCTTGAGACTAGCATCCTACAATGAGCAGTTCTTC. Translated: CASSLRLASYNEQFF.

The chain couples TRBV29-1 to TRBJ2-5; 7 bases align to TRBD1. The CDR3 consists of 13 residues. The V gene end was trimmed by 4 bases and the J gene end by 5 bases; junction bases not matched to a gene: 7. Germline lookup yields CDR1 SQVTM and CDR2 ANQGSEA. The chain's CDR3 is CSVGRTGEETQYF. CDR3 bases: TGCAGCGTTGGCCGGACAGGCGAGGAGACCCAGTACTTC.

This clonotype was counted between two and nine times. This rearrangement joins TRBV10-3 to TRBJ1-5, with D possibly TRBD1 on 5 matching bases. Germline V gene sequence: CDR1 ENHRY, CDR2 SYGVKD. The V gene lost 0 bases and the J gene lost 2 bases, with 8 bases spanning the gap. The CDR3 loop spans 15 amino acids. The CDR3 DNA sequence: TGTGCCATCAGTGAGTCAGGGGCAGGCAATCAGCCCCAGCATTTT. This codes for CAISESGAGNQPQHF.

The CDR3 protein is CASSLSGQDYEQYF. The DNA of the CDR3 is TGTGCCAGCAGTCTCTCGGGACAGGACTACGAGCAGTACTTC. The gene calls are TRBV27 and TRBJ2-7, with 8 nucleotides matching TRBD1. V lost 5 bases to trimming and J lost 3 bases; unmatched junction nucleotides: 6. The CDR3 is made up of 14 amino acids. Per the germline V gene, CDR1 is MNHEY and CDR2 is SMNVEV (reference sequence).

This sequence joins TRBV6-1 and TRBJ1-2; D call uncertain. V lost 8 bases and J lost 0, with 10 bases in between. Germline V gene data show CDR1 as MNHNS and CDR2 as SASEGT. CDR3 length equals 13 residues. The CDR3 region is CASRRSANYGYTF. The CDR3 bases are TGTGCCAGCCGGCGGAGCGCTAACTATGGCTACACCTTC.

The chain couples TRBV20-1 to TRBJ2-1; a possible D gene is TRBD2 (6 bases). The CDR3 consists of 16 residues. The V and J ends lost 5 bases and 1 base respectively, with 18 bases between them. In germline, CDR1 is DFQATT, CDR2 SNEGSKA (reference sequence). CDR3 sequence reads: CSALEGERVSYNEQFF. Written as DNA, the CDR3 is TGCAGTGCTTTAGAAGGAGAGCGGGTGTCCTACAATGAGCAGTTCTTC.

The V call is TRBV19, the J call TRBJ1-6; TRBD1 matches 7 bases. V shed 5 bases and J 8 bases; nucleotides not matched to a gene: 0. CDR1 LNHDA and CDR2 SQIVND come from the germline V gene (reference sequence). The CDR3 has 12 residues. The CDR3 protein is CASSDRDSPLHF. The CDR3 DNA sequence: TGTGCCAGTAGTGACAGGGATTCACCCCTCCACTTT.

The chain links TRBV20-1 to TRBJ2-7; D not certain. CDR1 and CDR2 (germline): DFQATT, SNEGSKA (reference sequence). Trimming removed 3 bases from V and 0 bases from J, with 15 bases in between. The CDR3 contains 15 residues. CDR3 sequence: CSARGHWSASYEQYF. The CDR3, as DNA: TGCAGTGCTAGGGGCCACTGGAGCGCCTCCTACGAGCAGTACTTC.

J is TRBJ1-5 and V is TRBV2; D is possibly TRBD1 (6 bases). Trimming removed 0 bases at V and 6 bases at J, with 12 bases between. This CDR3 has 15 amino acids. Germline V gives CDR1 SNHLY, CDR2 FYNNEI. The CDR3 DNA reads as TGTGCCAGCAGTGAAGCCCGCCAGGGGAGTCAGCCCCAGCATTTT. Amino acid sequence: CASSEARQGSQPQHF.

This clonotype was picked up a small number of times. The gene calls are TRBV20-1 and TRBJ2-5; D may be TRBD1 (7 bases). The CDR3 is 14 residues long. The germline CDR1 and CDR2 sequences are DFQATT and SNEGSKA (reference sequence). With 5 bases removed from V and 5 bases from J, the gap between germline ends came to 18 bases. CDR3 DNA sequence: TGCAGTGCTCCACCGACAGGGAGGCGGGAGACCCAGTACTTC. Translated: CSAPPTGRRETQYF.

The chain has TRBV7-2 and TRBJ2-2; 7 nucleotides match TRBD2. Germline lookup yields CDR1 SGHTA and CDR2 FQGNSA. CDR3 length equals 16 residues. J was trimmed by 1 base and V by 4 bases; bases with no gene match: 6. This CDR3 reads CASSSRGGGNTGELFF. The CDR3 nucleotides read TGTGCCAGCAGCTCGCGTGGCGGGGGGAACACCGGGGAGCTGTTTTTT.